Listed here is a single T cell receptor (beta chain). Its antigen remains unidentified. TCR beta cDNA libraries had unique molecular identifiers. TCRdb re-analysed the PCR reads in MiXCR, keeping a single row per CDR3 protein. The sample gives roughly 540,000 distinct CDR3 sequences, 34% of which show up once; roughly 6% is in the top ten. These data belong to a study of post-analysis software for immune sequencing data. The length of the CDR3 is 14 residues. V lost 6 bases and J 6 bases, leaving 17 bases between the germline ends. Per germline, CDR1 MNHNY and CDR2 SVGAGI (reference sequence). Broader study findings: Normalized Chao1 diversity in multiple sclerosis patients fell significantly below that of controls. Samples prepared in the same batch strongly co-clustered by F measure. TRBV5-6, TRBV5-1 and TRBV20-1 belonged to a set of roughly five TRBV segments that were more frequent in patients than controls.

Sequencing used blood. This chain connects TRBV6-6 to TRBJ1-2; D not resolved. The TCR sequence derives from a girl under 18 with multiple sclerosis. Here the CDR3 reads CASSPRRRRNGYTF. The DNA of the CDR3 is TGTGCCAGCAGCCCGAGGCGCAGGAGGAATGGCTACACCTTC.